This passage covers 17 T cell receptor beta chains from one sample sequenced in a study of CD8 T cells in ankylosing spondylitis. Whole-study results and caveats: Blood from ankylosing spondylitis patients appeared to carry a characteristic eight-variant TCR beta motif.

From the 5' RACE reads, TCRdb called clonotypes with MiXCR, one entry per CDR3 protein. The data contain about 700,000 distinct CDR3 sequences, roughly 19% of them singletons. Their antigen targets remain unknown. Sequencing was carried out using blood, either unsorted or a sorted T cell fraction (not recorded which). The receptors originated from a male donor with ankylosing spondylitis.

This clonotype has more than one count but fewer than ten. The chain recombines TRBV20-1 with TRBJ2-3; 10 bases map to TRBD2. The CDR3 runs to 17 residues. Germline V gene lookup returns CDR1 DFQATT and CDR2 SNEGSKA (reference sequence). J gave up 5 bases and V 0 bases, and 11 bases lay outside the gene matches. The CDR3 nucleotides read TGCAGTGCTAGAGAAATAGGGAAGTTAGCGGGGGGAGATACGCAGTATTTT. This encodes CSAREIGKLAGGDTQYF.

V is TRBV12-3 or TRBV12-4 and J is TRBJ1-2; TRBD1 matches at 8 bases. The V gene end was trimmed by 6 bases and the J gene end by 4 bases; junction bases not matched to a gene: 7. The CDR3 totals 14 residues. The CDR3 spells CASSHGQGAYGYTF. DNA for the CDR3: TGTGCCAGCAGCCACGGACAGGGAGCCTATGGCTACACCTTC.

The chain carries TRBV12-3 or TRBV12-4 and TRBJ2-2; 8 bases are a match to TRBD1. J lost 3 bases, V lost 6 bases, and 6 bases had no gene match. This CDR3 is built from 15 residues. The CDR3 protein is CASRRQGLDTGELFF. As DNA, the CDR3 is TGTGCCAGCAGAAGACAGGGGCTCGACACCGGGGAGCTGTTTTTT.

V usage is TRBV12-3 or TRBV12-4 and J usage is TRBJ1-4; TRBD1 might be the D (5 bases). The CDR3 is 13 residues long. V was clipped by 2 bases and J by 6 bases, with 7 bases between them. The CDR3 protein is CASSLWGDEKLFF. Written as DNA, the CDR3 is TGTGCCAGCAGTTTATGGGGGGATGAAAAACTGTTTTTT.

This sequence joins TRBV3-1 and TRBJ2-3, with 7 nucleotides matching TRBD2. This CDR3 spans 15 amino acids. With 3 bases clipped from V and 4 bases from J, the junction kept 7 bases outside the gene matches. Germline V gene sequence: CDR1 LGHDT, CDR2 YNNKEL (reference sequence). This CDR3 reads CASSQAAGRADTQYF. The CDR3 coding sequence is TGTGCCAGCAGCCAGGCTGCGGGGAGGGCAGATACGCAGTATTTT.

The chain is built from TRBV7-2 and TRBJ1-2; no clear D. The V end lost 5 bases, the J end lost 3 bases, and 10 bases lay between the germline ends. CDR3 length: 13 residues. Germline V lookup: CDR1 SGHTA, CDR2 FQGNSA. The CDR3 loop reads CASSLQSDYGYTF. The CDR3, as DNA: TGTGCCAGCAGCCTACAGTCGGACTATGGCTACACCTTC.

This clonotype was counted once. The chain carries TRBV20-1 and TRBJ2-2, with 8 bases identical to TRBD2. Germline V CDR1 and CDR2: DFQATT, SNEGSKA (reference sequence). J was trimmed by 15 bases and V by 0 bases; bases with no gene match: 12. The CDR3 length is 14 residues. CDR3 sequence: CSARDLGLAGMVFF. The CDR3 coding sequence is TGCAGTGCTAGAGATCTCGGGCTAGCGGGTATGGTGTTTTTT.

There are many counts of this clonotype. CDR3 sequence (DNA): TGCAGTGCTCCCTTCGGGCAGGGGCGAGGCTACACCTTC. It encodes CSAPFGQGRGYTF. The chain joins TRBV20-1 to TRBJ1-2, with D possibly TRBD1 on 6 matching bases. V gave up 5 bases and J gave up 8 bases, with 18 bases separating them. This CDR3 contains 13 residues. CDR1 is DFQATT, CDR2 SNEGSKA, per germline (reference sequence).

The chain recombines TRBV12-3 or TRBV12-4 with TRBJ1-1; 7 nucleotides match TRBD1. J was trimmed by 4 bases and V by 8 bases; bases with no gene match: 7. This CDR3 region has 13 residues. In nucleotides, the CDR3 is TGTGCCAGCTCGACAGGGTCGGGCACTGAAGCTTTCTTT. Amino acid sequence: CASSTGSGTEAFF.

V is TRBV29-1 and J is TRBJ2-3; D possibly corresponds to TRBD1 (5 bases). V was trimmed by 3 bases and J by 3 bases, leaving 19 bases between them. CDR3 length: 16 amino acids. Germline V gives CDR1 SQVTM, CDR2 ANQGSEA. The CDR3 loop is CSVDRQGVFETDTQYF. The CDR3 coding sequence is TGCAGCGTTGACCGGCAGGGCGTTTTCGAGACAGATACGCAGTATTTT.

This clonotype was counted at least ten times. The rearrangement joins TRBV5-1 to TRBJ1-4, with D possibly TRBD1 on 6 matching bases. Looked up from germline, CDR1 is SGHRS and CDR2 is YFSETQ. Trimming stripped 4 bases from V and 2 bases from J, with 15 bases between. The CDR3 has 16 residues. The CDR3 is CASSPAGETTNEKLFF. DNA of the CDR3: TGCGCCAGCAGCCCAGCAGGGGAGACGACTAATGAAAAACTGTTTTTT.

This rearrangement joins TRBV4-1 to TRBJ2-2; D gene uncertain. The germline V gene encodes CDR1 MGHRA and CDR2 YSYEKL. This CDR3 region has 17 residues. Trimming took 3 bases from V and 1 from J, leaving 15 bases between them. The CDR3: CASSHPAFSENTGELFF. Written as DNA, the CDR3 is TGCGCCAGCAGCCACCCCGCCTTTTCCGAGAACACCGGGGAGCTGTTTTTT.

J is TRBJ2-5 and V is TRBV6-1; 7 bases line up with TRBD2. V trimming: 6 bases; J trimming: 0 bases; junction bases outside the gene matches: 13. The CDR3 runs 17 residues. CDR1 is MNHNS and CDR2 is SASEGT in the germline V gene. The CDR3 protein is CASSPKQAGMYQETQYF. The DNA for the CDR3 is TGTGCCAGCAGCCCGAAGCAAGCGGGGATGTACCAAGAGACCCAGTACTTC.

CDR3 protein: CASRSGGGGKNEQFF. CDR3 DNA: TGTGCCAGCAGATCTGGGGGCGGGGGTAAGAATGAGCAGTTCTTC. This chain uses TRBV28 with TRBJ2-1; maybe TRBD2 (7 bases). The CDR3 has 15 residues. Germline values: CDR1 MDHEN, CDR2 SYDVKM. Trimming cost V 6 bases and J 7 bases, with 19 bases left between them.

This clonotype was observed a few times. The chain joins TRBV20-1 to TRBJ1-5; D unresolved. Germline CDR1 reads DFQATT; CDR2 reads SNEGSKA (reference sequence). This CDR3 contains 14 residues. V was shortened by 0 bases and J by 11 bases, with 17 bases between the two germline ends. This CDR3 is CSAREMRRPEAQHF. As DNA, the CDR3 is TGCAGTGCTAGAGAGATGCGGCGTCCCGAGGCCCAGCATTTT.

This clonotype occurred a few times. V usage is TRBV20-1 and J usage is TRBJ2-7; TRBD2 agrees at 12 bases. Germline V CDR1 and CDR2: DFQATT, SNEGSKA (reference sequence). J gave up 2 bases and V 2 bases, and 7 bases lay outside the gene matches. The CDR3 contains 16 residues. The DNA of the CDR3 is TGCAGTGCTAGACCACTCCTAGCGGGAGGGCCCTACGAGCAGTACTTC. This translates into CSARPLLAGGPYEQYF.

This clonotype was picked up a small number of times. This chain connects TRBV25-1 to TRBJ2-7; TRBD2 might be the D (6 bases). V was shortened by 6 bases and J by 3 bases, with 12 bases between the two germline ends. The V gene's germline CDR1 is MGHDK and CDR2 SYGVNS. This CDR3 is built from 13 residues. CDR3 nucleotides: TGTGCCAGCAGCCAGGGACTCCACTACGAGCAGTACTTC. It specifies CASSQGLHYEQYF.